The 14 T cell receptor beta chains presented below share a single source sample, sequenced in a study of regulatory T cells in long-lasting Graves disease. Investigators prepared the TCR beta libraries by applying iRepertoire HTBI primers and Arm-PCR of CDR3 regions. TCRdb reanalysed the multiplex PCR reads using MiXCR and keeps one entry per CDR3 protein. The top ten clones hold roughly 41% of a sample with 700,000 or so distinct CDR3 sequences, about 32% of them seen once. Time point described: persistent/refractory GD, antithyroid drugs over 5 years with positive TRAb. Isolated PBMC RNA provided the starting material for the TCR library. The starting material was peripheral blood mononuclear cells (PBMCs), obtained when the disease was refractory, from a patient treated with antithyroid drugs. These receptor sequences come from a female donor with Graves disease.

Ten or more counts support this clonotype. V and J are TRBV28 and TRBJ1-2; D unclear. Germline V lookup: CDR1 MDHEN, CDR2 SYDVKM. There are 15 residues in the CDR3. The V end was cut by 1 base, the J end by 4 bases, with 13 bases between. The CDR3 reads CASSLLGSYFYGYTF. The CDR3 DNA reads TGTGCCAGCAGTTTATTGGGCAGCTACTTCTATGGCTACACCTTC.

This clonotype came up many times. J is TRBJ1-2 and V is TRBV9; D call uncertain. The CDR3 runs to 13 residues. The V end was cut by 0 bases, the J end by 7 bases, with 10 bases between. Germline CDR1 SGDLS, CDR2 YYNGEE. CDR3 loop: CASSVGVAGGYTF. The CDR3 DNA sequence: TGTGCCAGCAGCGTAGGGGTAGCCGGTGGCTACACCTTC.

The chain is built from TRBV20-1 and TRBJ2-7; 10 nucleotides align to TRBD2. The CDR3 is 13 residues long. Germline V CDR1 and CDR2: DFQATT, SNEGSKA (reference sequence). V lost 6 bases to trimming and J lost 3 bases; unmatched junction nucleotides: 5. Here the CDR3 DNA reads TGCAGTGCAACAACTAGCGGGGTCTACGAGCAGTACTTC. Translated: CSATTSGVYEQYF.

V is TRBV7-9 and J is TRBJ2-7, with D unresolved. The V gene lost 3 bases and the J gene lost 3 bases, with 15 bases spanning the gap. Per germline, CDR1 SEHNR and CDR2 FQNEAQ (reference sequence). This CDR3 spans 15 amino acids. CDR3 in amino acids: CASSLLQPINYEQYF. CDR3 DNA sequence: TGTGCCAGCAGCTTGTTGCAACCCATAAACTACGAGCAGTACTTC.

The genes are TRBV7-9 and TRBJ1-2; TRBD1 matches 9 bases. The CDR3 length is 14 residues. CDR1 is SEHNR, CDR2 FQNEAQ, per germline (reference sequence). Losses at the gene ends were 5 bases for V and 7 bases for J; bases not matched to a gene: 8. DNA of the CDR3: TGTGCCAGCAGCCCTGGACAGGGGCTTTCTGGCTACACCTTC. It specifies CASSPGQGLSGYTF.

The rearrangement uses TRBV12-3 or TRBV12-4 and TRBJ2-7; 7 bases agree with TRBD2. V lost 7 bases, J lost 4 bases, and 4 bases stayed unmatched. This CDR3 contains 12 residues. DNA for the CDR3: TGTGCCAGCACTCCCGGGGGGTACGAGCAGTACTTC. Its translation is CASTPGGYEQYF.

Turning to this clonotype: Given the absence of the conserved phenylalanine or tryptophan at the CDR3 end, a read error is likely. The chain employs TRBV12-3 or TRBV12-4 and TRBJ1-2, with unresolved D. Trimming pared 5 bases from V and 8 bases from J, leaving 12 bases between. This CDR3 comprises 12 residues. CDR3 coding DNA: TGTGCCAGCAGTCCAACGACGGACGGCTACACCCTC. It is translated as CASSPTTDGYTL.

The chain couples TRBV29-1 to TRBJ1-1, with D perhaps matching TRBD1 (5 bases). V gave up 4 bases and J gave up 8 bases, with 11 bases separating them. The CDR3 covers 11 residues. CDR1 is SQVTM and CDR2 is ANQGSEA in the germline V gene. In nucleotides, the CDR3 is TGCAGCGTTGCCCACAGGAGAGAAGCTTTCTTT. This gives the protein CSVAHRREAFF.

This clonotype was observed many times. V gene TRBV2 combines with J gene TRBJ1-2, with no clear D. V lost 7 bases, J lost 0 bases, and 3 bases lay in between. The CDR3 extends over 11 amino acids. Germline values: CDR1 SNHLY, CDR2 FYNNEI. CDR3 amino acids: CASTTNYGYTF. The CDR3, as DNA: TGTGCCAGCACAACTAACTATGGCTACACCTTC.

This clonotype showed up just a few times. The rearrangement uses TRBV6-2 or TRBV6-3 and TRBJ2-7; 10 nucleotides agree with TRBD1. CDR1 is MNHEY and CDR2 is SVGEGT in the germline V gene. The CDR3 consists of 14 residues. Trimming took 6 bases from V and 1 from J; bases not matched to a gene: 3. The CDR3 nucleotides read TGTGCCAGCAGACGACAGGGGGCTTCCTACGAGCAGTACTTC. Translation: CASRRQGASYEQYF.

In its sample, this clonotype was seen a few times. The J gene is TRBJ2-5, the V gene TRBV20-1; D might be TRBD1 or TRBD2, each matching 6 bases. In germline, CDR1 is DFQATT, CDR2 SNEGSKA (reference sequence). This CDR3 spans 15 amino acids. V lost 6 bases and J lost 5, with 22 bases in between. CDR3 sequence (DNA): TGCAGTGCCCCTGGTGGGGGGCGCAGCCGGGAGACCCAGTACTTC. Its translation: CSAPGGGRSRETQYF.

This clonotype was detected only a few times. The chain is built from TRBV28 and TRBJ1-2; D perhaps matches TRBD1 (6 bases). The CDR3 consists of 18 residues. Germline V gene sequence: CDR1 MDHEN, CDR2 SYDVKM. V lost 7 bases and J 3 bases, leaving 27 bases between the germline ends. The DNA for the CDR3 is TGTGCCAGCACCCTCAACCGGGACACCCTGCCCGGGGACTATGGCTACACCTTC. Its translation is CASTLNRDTLPGDYGYTF.

This sequence joins TRBV27 and TRBJ2-1; a possible D gene is TRBD2 (6 bases). The CDR3 loop spans 15 amino acids. V was trimmed by 1 base and J by 5 bases, leaving 12 bases between them. Looked up from germline, CDR1 is MNHEY and CDR2 is SMNVEV (reference sequence). This chain's CDR3 is CASSLWWRGNNEQFF. The CDR3 DNA sequence: TGTGCCAGCAGTTTATGGTGGCGGGGTAACAATGAGCAGTTCTTC.

The chain combines TRBV29-1 with TRBJ2-2; D unclear. The CDR3 contains 13 residues. The germline gives CDR1 SQVTM, CDR2 ANQGSEA. V shed 7 bases and J shed 5 bases, with 14 bases lying between them. In nucleotides, the CDR3 is TGCAGCGCGGTGGTGGTCCGAACCGGGGAGCTGTTTTTT. It codes for CSAVVVRTGELFF.